A selection of T cell receptor beta chains follows, all from one sample in a study of control samples from healthy donors and cancer patients. Produced via immunoSEQ multiplex PCR; TCRdb's table is partial and in-frame only. Here the sample spans approximately 79,000 clones, about nine tenths being singletons. The sequenced sample was blood. The receptors derive from a man between 50 and 59 years old in good health. The CDR3 runs from the conserved cysteine through the conserved F or W. Fields, in order: D gene, clone size, V gene, J gene, CDR3 protein, CDR3 DNA. The D gene is left open where the match is weak. Clone sizes are given selectively: once, few, many, or a class where the clone is expanded.

TRBD1	-	TRBV12-3/TRBV12-4	TRBJ1-1	CAGRGRGRLSFF	TGTGCCGGACGGGGCAGGGGGCGCCTATCTTTCTTT
-	-	TRBV21-1	TRBJ2-7	CASSKSCGCGYEQYF	TGTGCCAGCAGCAAAAGTTGCGGTTGTGGCTACGAGCAGTACTTC
TRBD1	-	TRBV19	TRBJ1-5	CASSIGDRGTRPHNQPQHF	TGTGCCAGTAGTATAGGCGACAGGGGGACGCGACCGCACAATCAGCCCCAGCATTTT
-	once	TRBV6-1	TRBJ1-1	CASSDRRGVWNTEAFF	TGTGCCAGCAGTGATCGTAGGGGTGTATGGAACACTGAAGCTTTCTTT
-	-	TRBV30	TRBJ2-1	CAWNAGLNNEQFF	TGTGCCTGGAATGCCGGTTTGAACAATGAGCAGTTCTTC
TRBD1	-	TRBV3-1/TRBV3-2	TRBJ1-1	CASSRQGTSNTEAFF	TGTGCCAGCAGCAGACAGGGGACTTCGAACACTGAAGCTTTCTTT
-	once	TRBV30	TRBJ2-7	CAWSRGKDEQYF	TGTGCCTGGAGTAGGGGGAAGGACGAGCAGTACTTC
-	-	TRBV12-5	TRBJ1-3	CASGGLNTGNTIYF	TGTGCTAGTGGCGGGCTCAACACTGGAAACACCATATATTTT
-	-	TRBV6-6	TRBJ2-7	CASSYQTGSEQYF	TGTGCCAGCAGTTACCAAACAGGGTCCGAGCAGTACTTC
-	-	TRBV6-5	TRBJ1-2	CASSLRAGGFYGYTF	TGTGCCAGCAGCCTGAGGGCAGGAGGATTCTACGGCTACACCTTC
-	-	TRBV10-1	TRBJ1-1	CASSEDPGRTEAFF	TGCGCCAGCAGTGAGGATCCGGGGCGCACTGAAGCTTTCTTT
-	-	TRBV15	TRBJ1-6	CATSRDRSDSPLHF	TGTGCCACCAGCAGAGATAGGTCGGATTCACCCCTCCACTTT
-	-	TRBV11-1	TRBJ2-1	CASSFGRGSQGEQFF	TGTGCCAGCAGCTTCGGTCGGGGGTCCCAAGGTGAGCAGTTCTTC
TRBD1	-	TRBV19	TRBJ1-1	CASSTFLSGQGNTEAFF	TGTGCCAGTAGTACGTTTTTATCCGGACAGGGGAACACTGAAGCTTTCTTT
TRBD2	-	TRBV5-1	TRBJ2-7	CASGTSGTYEQYF	TGCGCCAGTGGAACTAGCGGGACCTACGAGCAGTACTTC
TRBD1	-	TRBV7-9	TRBJ1-1	CASSLVGQANTEAFF	TGTGCCAGCAGCTTAGTGGGACAGGCTAACACTGAAGCTTTCTTT
-	-	TRBV11-2	TRBJ2-3	CASSPGTVSTDTQYF	TGTGCCAGCAGCCCCGGGACCGTAAGCACAGATACGCAGTATTTT
-	once	TRBV7-2	TRBJ2-3	CASSTTLGTDTQYF	TGTGCCAGCAGCACCACATTGGGCACAGATACGCAGTATTTT
-	-	TRBV4-1	TRBJ2-2	CASSQYGGELFF	TGCGCCAGCAGCCAATACGGCGGGGAGCTGTTTTTT
-	-	TRBV6-2/TRBV6-3	TRBJ2-2	CASSYPLDRRNTGELFF	TGTGCCAGCAGTTACCCCCTCGACAGGAGGAACACCGGGGAGCTGTTTTTT
-	-	TRBV6-6	TRBJ1-6	CASTPGGGDSPLHF	TGTGCCAGCACTCCCGGCGGGGGAGATTCACCCCTCCACTTT
-	-	TRBV6-6	TRBJ2-7	CASSRRGLAVYEQYF	TGTGCCAGCAGCCGTCGGGGTTTAGCGGTCTACGAGCAGTACTTC
-	few	TRBV7-9	TRBJ2-1	CASSLMSGQFSSYNEQFF	TGTGCCAGCAGCTTAATGTCCGGACAGTTTAGCTCCTACAATGAGCAGTTCTTC
-	-	TRBV7-9	TRBJ1-1	CASSLEEKNTEAFF	TGTGCCAGCAGCTTAGAAGAAAAGAACACTGAAGCTTTCTTT
-	once	TRBV9	TRBJ1-3	CASSTRPGGGNTIYF	TGTGCCAGCAGCACACGGCCCGGTGGGGGAAACACCATATATTTT
TRBD1	-	TRBV7-2	TRBJ2-5	CASSSSGGETQYF	TGTGCCAGCAGCTCCTCAGGGGGAGAGACCCAGTACTTC
-	-	TRBV24-1	TRBJ2-3	CATSVESSTDTQYF	TGTGCCACCAGTGTAGAGTCGTCCACAGATACGCAGTATTTT
-	-	TRBV5-1	TRBJ1-6	CASSLSAYEVDSPLHF	TGCGCCAGCAGCTTGTCAGCATACGAAGTCGATTCACCCCTCCACTTT
-	-	TRBV4-1	TRBJ2-5	CASSPTNMGLTQETQYF	TGCGCCAGCAGCCCCACCAATATGGGGCTAACACAAGAGACCCAGTACTTC
-	-	TRBV11-2	TRBJ1-6	CASSPSGSGLMGSPLHF	TGTGCCAGCAGCCCCTCGGGATCCGGGTTGATGGGTTCACCCCTCCACTTT
-	-	TRBV7-9	TRBJ1-1	CASSLGTGNTEAFF	TGTGCCAGCAGCTTAGGTACAGGGAACACTGAAGCTTTCTTT
TRBD1	-	TRBV19	TRBJ2-3	CASSRDRAADTQYF	TGTGCCAGTAGTAGGGACAGGGCCGCAGATACGCAGTATTTT
-	once	TRBV10-3	TRBJ1-2	CAISEADRGYGYTF	TGTGCCATCAGTGAGGCGGACAGAGGCTATGGCTACACCTTC
-	once	TRBV20-1	TRBJ2-5	CSTAGAETQYF	TGCAGTACTGCAGGGGCTGAGACCCAGTACTTC
-	-	TRBV5-5	TRBJ2-2	CASSLAGQNTGELFF	TGTGCCAGCAGCTTGGCAGGCCAGAACACCGGGGAGCTGTTTTTT
-	-	TRBV3-1/TRBV3-2	TRBJ2-3	CASSHIRRNTQYF	TGTGCCAGCAGCCATATAAGGCGTAATACGCAGTATTTT